The 8 T cell receptor beta chains below come from one sample, sequenced in a study of T cell repertoires in cytomegalovirus infection. In TCRdb, the reads were re-called with MiXCR into one record per CDR3 protein. The sample contains under 200,000 distinct CDR3 sequences, more than 9% of which appear only once. Sequenced input: PBMCs. The receptors here all came from a human donor in good health (CMV status not recorded). Some clones in this sample may be carry-over from other donors' samples.

This clonotype was seen many times. The genes are TRBV7-9 and TRBJ2-2; D gene uncertain. V shed 6 bases and J shed 3 bases, with 5 bases lying between them. The CDR3 has 12 residues. Germline assignment: CDR1 SEHNR and CDR2 FQNEAQ (reference sequence). DNA of the CDR3: TGTGCCAGCAGATTTTACACCGGGGAGCTGTTTTTT. This encodes CASRFYTGELFF.

The chain is built from TRBV30 and TRBJ1-1; D possibly corresponds to TRBD1 (6 bases). Trimming shortened V by 4 bases and J by 1 base, and 10 bases separated the two germline ends. This CDR3 has 13 residues. CDR1 and CDR2 from the germline V gene are GTSNPN and SVGIG (reference sequence). CDR3 nucleotides: TGTGCCTGGAAGCCGACAGGGAACACTGAAGCTTTCTTT. Translated: CAWKPTGNTEAFF.

This clonotype was picked up many times. The CDR3 protein is CASSLDPGGYNEQFF. Written as DNA, the CDR3 is TGTGCCAGCAGCTTAGACCCAGGGGGCTACAATGAGCAGTTCTTC. The chain uses TRBV7-2 and TRBJ2-1; 7 bases fit TRBD1. V was clipped by 1 base and J by 3 bases; unmatched bases: 3. The V gene's germline CDR1 is SGHTA and CDR2 FQGNSA. This CDR3 is built from 15 residues.

A few counts support this clonotype. The rearrangement joins TRBV5-1 to TRBJ1-5, with D unclear. CDR1 is SGHRS, CDR2 YFSETQ, per germline. This CDR3 contains 15 residues. The V end lost 0 bases, the J end lost 0 bases, and 7 bases lay between the germline ends. The DNA for the CDR3 is TGCGCCAGCAGCTTGGACAATTATAGCAATCAGCCCCAGCATTTT. Protein product: CASSLDNYSNQPQHF.

This clonotype came up many times. V gene TRBV27 combines with J gene TRBJ2-5, with TRBD1 matching 11 bases. The V and J ends lost 2 bases and 5 bases, in that order; junction bases with no gene match: 7. Germline V gene data show CDR1 as MNHEY and CDR2 as SMNVEV (reference sequence). This CDR3 has 16 residues. The DNA for the CDR3 is TGTGCCAGCAGTTTACTAGGACAGGGGGCTCGGGAGACCCAGTACTTC. Translated, it gives CASSLLGQGARETQYF.

This clonotype was picked up many times. The chain is built from TRBV11-2 and TRBJ2-5; 8 nucleotides agree with TRBD2. CDR3 size: 16 residues. Germline CDR1 reads SGHAT; CDR2 reads FQNNGV. The junction had 8 bases not matched to a gene; V was cut back by 5 bases and J by 0 bases. This chain's CDR3 is CASSTPRGANQETQYF. CDR3 nucleotide sequence: TGTGCCAGCAGCACGCCGCGGGGGGCAAACCAAGAGACCCAGTACTTC.

This clonotype appeared a few times. J is TRBJ2-1 and V is TRBV6-6, with 15 bases matching TRBD2. Germline CDR1 reads MNHNY; CDR2 reads SVGAGI (reference sequence). V dropped 5 bases and J dropped 3; count of bases not matched to a gene: 5. The CDR3 has 17 amino acids. In DNA form, the CDR3 reads TGTGCCAGCAGTGGACTAGCGGGGGGGCTGAGCTACAATGAGCAGTTCTTC. This codes for CASSGLAGGLSYNEQFF.

This clonotype came up many times. CDR3 nucleotide sequence: TGTGCCAGCAGCCTATCGAGTGGGCTGAAGTACCAAGAGACCCAGTACTTC. It is translated as CASSLSSGLKYQETQYF. The V call is TRBV7-2, the J call TRBJ2-5; D unresolved. V shed 5 bases and J shed 0 bases, with 19 bases lying between them. CDR1 and CDR2 (germline): SGHTA, FQGNSA. The CDR3 extends over 17 amino acids.